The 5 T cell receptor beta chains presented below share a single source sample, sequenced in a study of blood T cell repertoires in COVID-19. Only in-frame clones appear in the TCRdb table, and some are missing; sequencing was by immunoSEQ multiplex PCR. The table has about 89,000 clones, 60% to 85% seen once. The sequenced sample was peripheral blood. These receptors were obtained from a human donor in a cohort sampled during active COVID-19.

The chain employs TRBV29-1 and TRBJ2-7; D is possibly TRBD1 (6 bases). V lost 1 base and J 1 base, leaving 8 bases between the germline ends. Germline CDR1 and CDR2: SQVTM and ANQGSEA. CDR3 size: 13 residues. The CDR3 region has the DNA TGCAGCGTTGAAGGCAGGGGATCCTACGAGCAGTACTTC. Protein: CSVEGRGSYEQYF.

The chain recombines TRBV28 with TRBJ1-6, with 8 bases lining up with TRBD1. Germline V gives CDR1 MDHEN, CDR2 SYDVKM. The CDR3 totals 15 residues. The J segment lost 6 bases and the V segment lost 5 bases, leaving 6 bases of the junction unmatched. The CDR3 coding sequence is TGTGCCAGCAGTGTAACGACAGGGGCTAATTCACCCCTCCACTTT. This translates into CASSVTTGANSPLHF.

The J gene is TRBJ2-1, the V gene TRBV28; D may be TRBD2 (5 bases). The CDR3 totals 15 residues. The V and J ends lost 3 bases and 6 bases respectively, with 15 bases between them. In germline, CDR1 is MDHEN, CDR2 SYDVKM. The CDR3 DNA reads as TGTGCCAGCAGTTTGGAGGCCGTCGCCGCCAATGAGCAGTTCTTC. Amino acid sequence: CASSLEAVAANEQFF. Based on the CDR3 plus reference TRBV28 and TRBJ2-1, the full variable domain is DVKVTQSSRYLVKRTGEKVFLECVQDMDHENMFWYRQDPGLGLRLIYFSYDVKMKEKGDIPEGYSVSREKKERFSLILESASTNQTSMYLCASSLEAVAANEQFFGPGTRLTVL.

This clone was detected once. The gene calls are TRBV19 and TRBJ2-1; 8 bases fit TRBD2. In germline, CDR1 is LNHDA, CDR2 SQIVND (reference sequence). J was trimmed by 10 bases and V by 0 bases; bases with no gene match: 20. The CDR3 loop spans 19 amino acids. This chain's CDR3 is CASSIEPPGGSGKFMEQFF. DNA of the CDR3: TGTGCCAGTAGTATAGAACCCCCAGGAGGTAGCGGGAAGTTCATGGAGCAGTTCTTC.

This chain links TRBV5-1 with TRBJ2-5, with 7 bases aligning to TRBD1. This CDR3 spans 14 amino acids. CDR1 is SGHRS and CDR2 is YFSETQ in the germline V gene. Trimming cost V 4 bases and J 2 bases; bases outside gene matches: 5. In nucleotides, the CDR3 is TGCGCCAGCAGCCCCGGGACAGTTCAAGAGACCCAGTACTTC. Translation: CASSPGTVQETQYF.